Presented here are 26 T cell receptor beta chains from one specimen sequenced in a study of blood T cells in healthy people across ages. Together with a sample-barcoded 5' primer, a J-beta primer mix was included in a second PCR lasting about 6 to 11 cycles. TCRdb itself ran the 5' RACE reads through MiXCR, one entry per CDR3 protein. The sample lists about 1.5 million distinct CDR3 sequences, around 42% occurring once. The sequencing sample was made of blood. Every receptor here comes from a woman aged 18 to 35 in good health.

The chain links TRBV27 to TRBJ2-1; the match to TRBD2 covers 9 bases. Unmatched junction bases numbered 8, after V lost 0 bases and J lost 8 bases. CDR3 size: 16 residues. The germline V gene has CDR1 MNHEY and CDR2 SMNVEV (reference sequence). CDR3 bases: TGTGCCAGCAGTTTATCCCTGACTAGCGGTAGCGATGAGCAGTTCTTC. Protein: CASSLSLTSGSDEQFF.

This clonotype was detected once. V usage is TRBV7-2 and J usage is TRBJ1-3, with D uncertain. Between the trimmed V and J ends, which lost 1 base and 9 bases, there was a span of 7 bases. In germline, CDR1 is SGHTA, CDR2 FQGNSA. This CDR3 region has 12 residues. The CDR3 DNA reads as TGTGCCAGCAGCTTAGATCGGGGCACCATATATTTT. Protein sequence: CASSLDRGTIYF.

The chain combines TRBV6-4 with TRBJ2-6, with D hard to call. The CDR3 is 16 amino acids. V shed 3 bases and J shed 0 bases, with 9 bases lying between them. Germline assignment: CDR1 MRHNA and CDR2 SNTAGT. This CDR3 reads CASSEVAGSGANVLTF. Here the CDR3 DNA reads TGTGCCAGCAGTGAGGTAGCAGGCTCTGGGGCCAACGTCCTGACTTTC.

V usage is TRBV2 and J usage is TRBJ2-3; tentatively, D is TRBD2 (5 bases). This CDR3 is 16 amino acids long. Germline values: CDR1 SNHLY, CDR2 FYNNEI. The ends were cut back, 6 bases at V and 6 bases at J, with 22 bases in the middle. The CDR3 DNA is TGTGCCAGCAGGGACCCGGAAGGTTGGGAGATGGATACGCAGTATTTT. Translation gives CASRDPEGWEMDTQYF.

V gene TRBV2 combines with J gene TRBJ2-5, with TRBD2 identical over 15 bases. J was trimmed by 11 bases and V by 6 bases; bases with no gene match: 19. CDR3 length: 18 amino acids. Germline assignment: CDR1 SNHLY and CDR2 FYNNEI. The CDR3 reads CASSPRTSGGGFYNEQYF. The CDR3 DNA reads TGTGCCAGCAGCCCCAGGACTAGCGGGGGGGGTTTCTACAATGAGCAGTACTTC.

This clonotype was recorded once. This chain uses TRBV20-1 with TRBJ1-1; tentative D call: TRBD1 (5 bases). This CDR3 comprises 16 residues. Trimming took off 2 bases at V and 0 bases at J, with 16 bases between the two ends. Germline-derived CDR1 and CDR2 are DFQATT and SNEGSKA (reference sequence). The DNA of the CDR3 is TGCAGTGCTAGACATTCGGGGCTTACCATGAACACTGAAGCTTTCTTT. Protein: CSARHSGLTMNTEAFF.

The V gene is TRBV4-2, the J gene TRBJ2-4; 9 bases fit TRBD2. Matching the DNA end better, TRBJ2-7 makes the J call doubtful. Germline V gives CDR1 LGHNA, CDR2 YNFKEQ. CDR3 length equals 15 residues. As DNA, the CDR3 is TGTGCCAGCAGCCAAGAGGCGGGGGGGCCGTCCGAGCAGTACTTC. Amino acids: CASSQEAGGPSEQYF.

This clonotype was observed a few times. DNA for the CDR3: TGTGCCAGCAGTTCCCCTAGCGGGAGTTACAATGAGCAGTTCTTC. Its translation: CASSSPSGSYNEQFF. The rearrangement uses TRBV6-5 and TRBJ2-1; 10 nucleotides line up with TRBD2. Germline V gene data show CDR1 as MNHEY and CDR2 as SVGAGI. The V and J ends lost 4 bases and 4 bases, in that order; junction bases with no gene match: 4. The CDR3 extends over 15 amino acids.

The chain has TRBV5-1 and TRBJ2-7; 10 bases fit TRBD2. This CDR3 has 17 amino acids. With 0 bases clipped from V and 4 bases from J, the junction kept 10 bases outside the gene matches. Germline loops: CDR1 SGHRS, CDR2 YFSETQ. CDR3 in amino acids: CASSLDLLAGDRYEQYF. The CDR3 coding sequence is TGCGCCAGCAGCTTGGACCTTCTAGCGGGAGATAGGTACGAGCAGTACTTC. The whole variable domain, remainder taken from reference TRBV5-1 and TRBJ2-7, is KAGVTQTPRYLIKTRGQQVTLSCSPISGHRSVSWYQQTPGQGLQFLFEYFSETQRNKGNFPGRFSGRQFSNSRSEMNVSTLELGDSALYLCASSLDLLAGDRYEQYFGPGTRLTVT.

V usage is TRBV6-5 and J usage is TRBJ1-2, with D possibly TRBD1 on 5 matching bases. Germline CDR1 reads MNHEY; CDR2 reads SVGAGI. Trimming stripped 0 bases from V and 6 bases from J, with 14 bases between. This CDR3 spans 15 amino acids. The CDR3: CASSYSGAGMDGYTF. CDR3 nucleotides: TGTGCCAGCAGTTACTCTGGTGCAGGGATGGATGGCTACACCTTC.

The chain employs TRBV25-1 and TRBJ2-5; possibly TRBD2 for D (5 bases). This CDR3 region has 15 residues. CDR1 MGHDK and CDR2 SYGVNS come from the germline V gene. V was shortened by 5 bases and J by 1 base, with 14 bases between the two germline ends. This chain's CDR3 is CASSSPESGQETQYF. The CDR3 DNA reads TGTGCCAGCAGTTCCCCTGAGAGCGGCCAAGAGACCCAGTACTTC.

Points on this clonotype: One end of the junction fails to match germline, which may point to a read error. The J gene is TRBJ2-3, the V gene TRBV12-3 or TRBV12-4; 9 nucleotides line up with TRBD1. This CDR3 is 15 amino acids long. Here the CDR3 reads CASSNQGQGADAQYF. The CDR3 nucleotides read TGTGCCAGCAGTAACCAGGGACAGGGAGCAGATGCGCAGTATTTT.

V gene TRBV2 combines with J gene TRBJ1-2; 7 bases agree with TRBD1. The CDR3 contains 13 residues. CDR1 and CDR2 from the germline V gene are SNHLY and FYNNEI. V lost 6 bases and J lost 8; bases outside the gene matches: 9. CDR3: CASRGQPLEGYTF. CDR3 nucleotide sequence: TGTGCCAGCAGGGGACAGCCTTTGGAGGGCTACACCTTC.

The chain joins TRBV15 to TRBJ2-4; D call uncertain. TRBJ2-5 explains the end of the DNA better; the J call may be wrong. In germline, CDR1 is LNHNV, CDR2 YYDKDF (reference sequence). This CDR3 has 13 amino acids. DNA of the CDR3: TGTGCCACCAGCAGAGATACCCAAGAGACCCAGTACTTC. The encoded protein is CATSRDTQETQYF.

The sample holds a few counts of this clonotype. The chain combines TRBV3-1 with TRBJ2-7; TRBD2 matches 11 bases. The germline CDR1 and CDR2 sequences are LGHDT and YNNKEL (reference sequence). J gave up 7 bases and V 2 bases, and 10 bases lay outside the gene matches. The CDR3 has 16 amino acids. CDR3 sequence (DNA): TGTGCCAGCAGCCAACGACTAGCGGGAACCCACAATGAGCAGTACTTC. This gives the protein CASSQRLAGTHNEQYF.

This clonotype turned up a few times. V gene TRBV28 combines with J gene TRBJ2-3, with 8 positions matching TRBD1. The CDR3 runs to 14 residues. Trimming took 2 bases from V and 6 from J; bases not matched to a gene: 4. In germline, CDR1 is MDHEN, CDR2 SYDVKM. The CDR3 loop reads CASSLRGDRDTQYF. The CDR3 nucleotides read TGTGCCAGCAGTTTAAGGGGGGACAGGGATACGCAGTATTTT.

In DNA form, the CDR3 reads TGTGCCAGCAGCTTAGGGGGACCGTCAGCTAATTCACCCCTCCACTTT. Amino acids: CASSLGGPSANSPLHF. V usage is TRBV7-9 and J usage is TRBJ1-6, with D perhaps matching TRBD1 (5 bases). Germline-derived CDR1 and CDR2 are SEHNR and FQNEAQ (reference sequence). Trimming cost V 1 base and J 6 bases, with 13 bases left between them. CDR3 length equals 16 residues.

This chain connects TRBV2 to TRBJ2-1, with TRBD2 matching over 7 bases. V trimming: 5 bases; J trimming: 0 bases; junction bases outside the gene matches: 10. Looked up from germline, CDR1 is SNHLY and CDR2 is FYNNEI. The CDR3 spans 17 residues. The CDR3 DNA reads as TGTGCCAGCAGTAGGGGTAGCGGGCTGAGCTCCTACAATGAGCAGTTCTTC. Amino acids: CASSRGSGLSSYNEQFF.

This clonotype was detected only a few times. The chain is built from TRBV28 and TRBJ2-7, with a tentative D call TRBD1 (6 bases). The CDR3 sequence is 14 residues long. The germline V and J ends were trimmed by 3 bases and 2 bases, with 11 bases remaining between them. Germline V gene sequence: CDR1 MDHEN, CDR2 SYDVKM. CDR3 sequence reads: CASSFPQGTYEQYF. Here the CDR3 DNA reads TGTGCCAGCAGTTTTCCACAGGGTACCTACGAGCAGTACTTC. Looking up the rest from reference TRBV28 and TRBJ2-7 gives the full variable domain: DVKVTQSSRYLVKRTGEKVFLECVQDMDHENMFWYRQDPGLGLRLIYFSYDVKMKEKGDIPEGYSVSREKKERFSLILESASTNQTSMYLCASSFPQGTYEQYFGPGTRLTVT.

The chain couples TRBV4-1 to TRBJ2-2, with D perhaps given as TRBD1 or TRBD2 (5 bases each). CDR1 and CDR2 (germline): MGHRA, YSYEKL. The CDR3 has 15 amino acids. Deletions cut 3 bases from V and 0 bases from J, with 8 bases between. The CDR3 DNA is TGCGCCAGCAGCCACCCGGGACCGAACACCGGGGAGCTGTTTTTT. It codes for CASSHPGPNTGELFF.

Remarks on this clonotype: An end of the junction differs from the germline gene, which may be a read error. The chain has TRBV5-6 and TRBJ2-4; tentatively, D is TRBD2 (5 bases). The J call may be faulty, since TRBJ2-7 better matches the DNA end. CDR1 SGHDT and CDR2 YYEEEE come from the germline V gene. The CDR3 runs to 14 residues. The CDR3 loop reads CANSLYYGNYEQYF. In nucleotides, the CDR3 is TGTGCCAACAGCTTGTATTACGGGAACTACGAGCAGTACTTC.

The chain carries TRBV29-1 and TRBJ2-7; perhaps TRBD2 as D (6 bases). V was clipped by 4 bases and J by 7 bases, with 14 bases between them. The CDR3 extends over 12 amino acids. Germline V gives CDR1 SQVTM, CDR2 ANQGSEA. The CDR3 is CSVGGIYNEQYF. In nucleotides, the CDR3 is TGCAGCGTTGGCGGGATCTACAATGAGCAGTACTTC.

The V call is TRBV10-3, the J call TRBJ2-3; D gene uncertain. The V gene's germline CDR1 is ENHRY and CDR2 SYGVKD. V was shortened by 6 bases and J by 8 bases, with 18 bases between the two germline ends. This CDR3 has 14 amino acids. For the CDR3, the DNA is TGTGCCATCAGCCCCGATAACCTTCCGGGTACGCAGTATTTT. Amino acid sequence: CAISPDNLPGTQYF.

Comments on this clonotype: Germline is not matched at one junction end, which may reflect a read error. The DNA of the CDR3 is TGTGCCGGCAGCTCCCGGGGCGGCGGGGCCTACAATGAGCAGTTCTTC. Amino acids: CAGSSRGGGAYNEQFF. V and J are TRBV7-3 and TRBJ2-1; D might be TRBD2 (6 bases). There are 16 residues in the CDR3. Germline-derived CDR1 and CDR2 are SGHTA and FQGTGA.

The chain recombines TRBV5-4 with TRBJ2-7, with 7 bases identical to TRBD2. The junction had 8 bases not matched to a gene; V was cut back by 4 bases and J by 7 bases. This CDR3 has 13 amino acids. Looked up from germline, CDR1 is SGHNT and CDR2 is YYREEE (reference sequence). The CDR3 DNA sequence: TGTGCCAGCAGCGGGCCCCAGCGGGGTGAGCAGTACTTC. As protein: CASSGPQRGEQYF.

The V gene is TRBV18, the J gene TRBJ1-1, with D perhaps TRBD1 (5 bases). CDR3 size: 14 residues. CDR1 is KGHSH, CDR2 LQKENI, per germline. V was pared by 3 bases and J by 7 bases, with 15 bases between. CDR3 DNA sequence: TGTGCCAGCTCACCTGGGGGAATATACGGTGAAGCTTTCTTT. This translates into CASSPGGIYGEAFF.